This is a list of T cell receptor beta chains from one sample in a study of T-cell reconstitution after alpha-beta-depleted transplantation in children. TCRdb analysed the PCR reads with MiXCR anew, one entry per CDR3 protein. The sample includes 700,000 to 850,000 distinct CDR3 sequences, roughly 15% of them seen just once. Sequencing was performed on PBMCs, mostly from graft donor cells, taken 360 days after TCRalphabeta/CD19-depleted stem cell transplant. These receptors came from a male patient younger than 18 who had a stem cell transplant for acute lymphoblastic leukemia, so the T cells may come from the graft donor. CDR3s include the opening cysteine and the closing phenylalanine or tryptophan. D genes are given only for firm matches. Expanded clones are given a class, and other clones once, few, many or no size at all.

CDR3aa	CDR3nt	d_gene	abundance	v_gene	j_gene
CASSFKRELHEQYF	TGCGCCAGCAGCTTCAAGCGGGAGCTACACGAGCAGTACTTC	TRBD2	many	TRBV5-1	TRBJ2-7
CASSGGSGFF	TGTGCCAGCAGCGGGGGTAGCGGGTTCTTC	.	few	TRBV2	TRBJ2-1
CASSSGPHTRQPQHF	TGTGCCAGCAGCTCGGGACCCCATACACGGCAGCCCCAGCATTTT	.	few	TRBV27	TRBJ1-5
CASTPRLASYKGGELFF	TGTGCCAGCACCCCGAGGCTAGCGTCTTACAAGGGCGGGGAGCTGTTTTTT	.	.	TRBV6-1	TRBJ2-2
CASSISREQFF	TGTGCCAGTAGTATATCCCGGGAGCAGTTCTTC	.	.	TRBV19	TRBJ2-1
CASSPPARGPDTQYF	TGCGCCAGCAGCCCGCCGGCCCGGGGGCCAGATACGCAGTATTTT	.	.	TRBV5-1	TRBJ2-3
CASSEWGGRGNEQFF	TGTGCCAGCAGTGAATGGGGCGGGAGGGGCAATGAGCAGTTCTTC	TRBD2	few	TRBV25-1	TRBJ2-1
CATSRVFTTGELFF	TGTGCCACCAGCAGAGTTTTTACCACCGGGGAGCTGTTTTTT	.	.	TRBV15	TRBJ2-2
CASSPLGYGYEQYF	TGCGCCAGCAGCCCACTAGGATACGGTTACGAGCAGTACTTC	.	few	TRBV5-1	TRBJ2-7
CSARGAKAGGWKGETQYF	TGCAGTGCTAGAGGGGCAAAGGCGGGAGGCTGGAAGGGGGAGACCCAGTACTTC	TRBD2	many	TRBV20-1	TRBJ2-5
CASKKGVNTEAFF	TGTGCCAGCAAAAAGGGTGTGAACACTGAAGCTTTCTTT	.	.	TRBV2	TRBJ1-1
CSARVLLLAGNSYYEQFF	TGCAGTGCTAGAGTTTTGCTGTTAGCGGGAAACTCCTACTATGAGCAGTTCTTC	TRBD2	.	TRBV20-1	TRBJ2-1
CASSPPDSGPEGTQYF	TGTGCCAGCAGCCCCCCTGATAGTGGGCCTGAGGGTACGCAGTATTTT	.	.	TRBV11-3	TRBJ2-3
CASSYRDSSSYNEQFF	TGTGCCAGCAGCTACCGGGACTCAAGCTCCTACAATGAGCAGTTCTTC	.	.	TRBV7-8	TRBJ2-1
CASSTKTGPGRNIQYF	TGTGCCAGCTCAACGAAGACCGGTCCGGGAAGAAACATTCAGTACTTC	.	.	TRBV18	TRBJ2-4
CASSLAGLAGDRRGEQYF	TGCGCCAGCAGCTTGGCGGGACTAGCGGGGGATCGCCGGGGGGAGCAGTACTTC	TRBD2	.	TRBV5-1	TRBJ2-7
CATGGRRYQETQYF	TGTGCCACCGGTGGCAGAAGGTACCAAGAGACCCAGTACTTC	.	.	TRBV5-4	TRBJ2-5
CASSPTSGRISGVHEQYF	TGTGCCAGCAGTCCGACTAGCGGGAGGATCAGTGGAGTCCACGAGCAGTACTTC	TRBD2	.	TRBV12-3/TRBV12-4	TRBJ2-7
CASSYSSTPAGFLYGYTF	TGTGCCAGCAGTTACTCGAGTACCCCGGCAGGGTTCCTCTATGGCTACACCTTC	.	.	TRBV6-5	TRBJ1-2
CASSVGSTLLSTDTQYF	TGTGCCAGCAGCGTAGGGTCGACCCTTCTTAGCACAGATACGCAGTATTTT	.	many	TRBV9	TRBJ2-3
CAWSVGLAGVADTQYF	TGTGCCTGGAGTGTAGGGCTAGCGGGAGTAGCAGATACGCAGTATTTT	TRBD2	few	TRBV30	TRBJ2-3
CSASKDLTYEQYF	TGCAGTGCTAGTAAAGACCTTACCTACGAGCAGTACTTC	.	.	TRBV20-1	TRBJ2-7
CSARSGAVRRELFF	TGCAGTGCCCGGTCCGGGGCAGTACGCCGGGAGCTGTTTTTT	.	.	TRBV20-1	TRBJ2-2
CASKGQLQETQYF	TGTGCCAGCAAAGGACAGTTACAAGAGACCCAGTACTTC	.	.	TRBV25-1	TRBJ2-5
CASSPGLAGGPGGEQFF	TGTGCCAGCAGCCCAGGACTAGCGGGAGGGCCCGGAGGTGAGCAGTTCTTC	TRBD2	few	TRBV13	TRBJ2-1
CASSDPSPILDRDSGNTIYF	TGTGCCAGCAGTGACCCCTCTCCTATACTCGACAGGGACTCTGGAAACACCATATATTTT	TRBD1	.	TRBV25-1	TRBJ1-3
CASRPSGVGPTDTQYF	TGTGCCAGCAGACCGAGCGGGGTGGGACCCACAGATACGCAGTATTTT	TRBD2	few	TRBV6-1	TRBJ2-3
CSAEGGTLSYNEQFF	TGCAGCGCCGAAGGGGGTACCCTCTCCTACAATGAGCAGTTCTTC	.	many	TRBV29-1	TRBJ2-1
CASSRLAGVNEQFF	TGTGCCAGCAGTCGACTAGCGGGAGTAAATGAGCAGTTCTTC	TRBD2	many	TRBV12-3/TRBV12-4	TRBJ2-1
CASSQELGRSSYNEQFF	TGCGCCAGCAGCCAAGAGCTGGGACGGTCCTCCTACAATGAGCAGTTCTTC	.	.	TRBV4-1	TRBJ2-1
CASSPESGETTDTQYF	TGTGCCAGCTCACCGGAGAGCGGTGAGACAACAGATACGCAGTATTTT	.	few	TRBV18	TRBJ2-3
CASSPSGRKSEQYF	TGTGCCAGCAGTCCGAGCGGGAGGAAAAGCGAGCAGTACTTC	TRBD2	few	TRBV6-5	TRBJ2-7
CASSLGTGQGYEQYF	TGTGCCAGCAGCTTAGGTACGGGACAGGGCTACGAGCAGTACTTC	TRBD1	.	TRBV13	TRBJ2-7
CASSDVSGRFYNEQFF	TGTGCCAGCAGTGACGTTAGCGGGAGGTTTTACAATGAGCAGTTCTTC	TRBD2	.	TRBV25-1	TRBJ2-1
CASSVAQGQGQIKLFF	TGTGCCAGCAGCGTAGCCCAGGGACAGGGTCAAATAAAACTGTTTTTT	TRBD1	.	TRBV11-2	TRBJ1-4
CASSEGPGPSNEQFF	TGTGCCAGCAGCGAGGGCCCGGGTCCCTCAAATGAGCAGTTCTTC	.	many	TRBV9	TRBJ2-1
CASSSEQPQHF	TGTGCCAGCAGCTCTGAGCAGCCCCAGCATTTT	.	few	TRBV6-6	TRBJ1-5
CASSFWDRNTEAFF	TGCGCCAGCAGCTTCTGGGACAGGAACACTGAAGCTTTCTTT	TRBD1	few	TRBV5-1	TRBJ1-1
CASSYPTGVGEKLFF	TGTGCCAGCAGCTACCCAACAGGGGTAGGGGAAAAACTGTTTTTT	TRBD1	many	TRBV7-8	TRBJ1-4
CATSRGLPNTEAFF	TGTGCCACCTCCAGGGGACTACCCAACACTGAAGCTTTCTTT	.	.	TRBV7-8	TRBJ1-1
CATSRGQDYEQYF	TGTGCCACCAGCAGAGGTCAGGACTACGAGCAGTACTTC	.	.	TRBV15	TRBJ2-7
CASSLDGTVYPNQPQHF	TGTGCCAGCAGCTTAGACGGGACAGTGTATCCCAATCAGCCCCAGCATTTT	TRBD1	few	TRBV11-2	TRBJ1-5
CASSLAGHGLSGANVLTF	TGCGCCAGCAGCTTGGCCGGGCACGGACTCTCTGGGGCCAACGTCCTGACTTTC	.	.	TRBV5-1	TRBJ2-6
CASSFRGTEDSPLHF	TGTGCCAGCAGCTTTAGGGGGACAGAGGATTCACCCCTCCACTTT	TRBD1	.	TRBV7-6	TRBJ1-6
CASSQDRRGYPYEQYF	TGTGCCAGCAGCCAAGATCGAAGGGGCTACCCCTACGAGCAGTACTTC	.	.	TRBV14	TRBJ2-7
CASSLADTGGTDTQYF	TGCGCCAGCAGCTTGGCTGATACAGGGGGCACAGATACGCAGTATTTT	TRBD1	.	TRBV5-1	TRBJ2-3
CASSLGPSPHEQYF	TGCGCCAGCAGCTTGGGGCCCTCCCCCCACGAGCAGTACTTC	.	few	TRBV5-1	TRBJ2-7
CASSLIAGVSNEQFF	TGTGCCAGCAGTTTAATAGCGGGAGTATCCAATGAGCAGTTCTTC	TRBD2	.	TRBV12-3/TRBV12-4	TRBJ2-1
CASSVGGLDTDTQYF	TGTGCCAGCAGCGTAGGGGGACTCGACACAGATACGCAGTATTTT	.	few	TRBV9	TRBJ2-3
CASSLGSLTEQYF	TGTGCCAGCAGCTTAGGATCCCTAACCGAGCAGTACTTC	.	.	TRBV11-3	TRBJ2-7
CASSPLFATGELFF	TGTGCCAGCAGTCCCCTGTTCGCAACCGGGGAGCTGTTTTTT	.	.	TRBV12-3/TRBV12-4	TRBJ2-2
CATSRGHGQETQYF	TGTGCCACCAGCAGAGGACACGGACAAGAGACCCAGTACTTC	.	few	TRBV15	TRBJ2-5
CASSDVLGTANYGYTF	TGTGCCAGCAGTGATGTGTTGGGGACAGCTAACTATGGCTACACCTTC	TRBD1	.	TRBV25-1	TRBJ1-2
CASSQDETVYTGELFF	TGCGCCAGCAGCCAAGACGAGACGGTTTACACCGGGGAGCTGTTTTTT	.	.	TRBV4-1	TRBJ2-2
CATSRDSAGRYEQYF	TGTGCCACCAGCAGAGATTCTGCGGGTCGATACGAGCAGTACTTC	.	few	TRBV15	TRBJ2-7
CSVIYSGRPGELFF	TGCAGCGTTATCTATAGCGGGAGACCCGGGGAGCTGTTTTTT	TRBD2	few	TRBV29-1	TRBJ2-2
CASSLGVTSGEQYF	TGTGCCAGCAGTTTAGGGGTGACCTCTGGCGAGCAGTACTTC	.	few	TRBV27	TRBJ2-7
CASSRLLGTGRNEQYF	TGTGCCAGCAGTAGGCTCTTGGGGACAGGGCGTAACGAGCAGTACTTC	TRBD1	few	TRBV27	TRBJ2-7
CAISESWTSPSTDTQYF	TGTGCCATCAGTGAGTCCTGGACTAGCCCTAGCACAGATACGCAGTATTTT	TRBD2	.	TRBV10-3	TRBJ2-3